This TCR beta chain is from a study of blood T cell repertoires in COVID-19. Background on the study: The United States, Italy and Spain supplied acute and convalescent COVID-19 samples. The cDNA or gDNA used as material had been derived from T cells, B-cell-depleted T cells, or PBMCs.

Methods used by the authors: By means of reference gene primer amplification, nucleated cell counts were estimated. Repertoires were generated with immunoSEQ multiplex PCR, while TCRdb's copy carries only in-frame clones and drops some. V, J and clone size derive from that table, while D and trimming were established from the DNA sequence. The sample shows roughly 180,000 clones, around 76% of them seen only once. CDR3 length equals 15 residues. V was pared by 0 bases and J by 0 bases, with 4 bases between. CDR1 is SGHDT, CDR2 YYEEEE, per germline. Sequenced input: peripheral blood. The V gene is TRBV5-6, the J gene TRBJ1-6; D uncertain. The receptor comes from a woman between 50 and 59 years old with active or convalescent COVID-19. CDR3 bases: TGTGCCAGCAGCTTGGGCAGCTCCTATAATTCACCCCTCCACTTT. Residues: CASSLGSSYNSPLHF. Looking up the rest from reference TRBV5-6 and TRBJ1-6 gives the full variable domain: DAGVTQSPTHLIKTRGQQVTLRCSPKSGHDTVSWYQQALGQGPQFIFQYYEEEERQRGNFPDRFSGHQFPNYSSELNVNALLLGDSALYLCASSLGSSYNSPLHFGNGTRLTVT.